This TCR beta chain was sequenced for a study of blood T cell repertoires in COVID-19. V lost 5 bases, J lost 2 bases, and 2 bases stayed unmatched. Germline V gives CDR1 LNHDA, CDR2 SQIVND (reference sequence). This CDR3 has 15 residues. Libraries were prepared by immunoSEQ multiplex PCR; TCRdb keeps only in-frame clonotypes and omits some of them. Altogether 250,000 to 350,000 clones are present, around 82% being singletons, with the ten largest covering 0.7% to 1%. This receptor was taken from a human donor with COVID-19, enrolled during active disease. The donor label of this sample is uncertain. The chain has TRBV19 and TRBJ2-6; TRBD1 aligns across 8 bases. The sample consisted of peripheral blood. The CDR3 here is CASSVQGAGANVLTF. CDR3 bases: TGTGCCAGTAGTGTACAGGGGGCTGGGGCCAACGTCCTGACTTTC.